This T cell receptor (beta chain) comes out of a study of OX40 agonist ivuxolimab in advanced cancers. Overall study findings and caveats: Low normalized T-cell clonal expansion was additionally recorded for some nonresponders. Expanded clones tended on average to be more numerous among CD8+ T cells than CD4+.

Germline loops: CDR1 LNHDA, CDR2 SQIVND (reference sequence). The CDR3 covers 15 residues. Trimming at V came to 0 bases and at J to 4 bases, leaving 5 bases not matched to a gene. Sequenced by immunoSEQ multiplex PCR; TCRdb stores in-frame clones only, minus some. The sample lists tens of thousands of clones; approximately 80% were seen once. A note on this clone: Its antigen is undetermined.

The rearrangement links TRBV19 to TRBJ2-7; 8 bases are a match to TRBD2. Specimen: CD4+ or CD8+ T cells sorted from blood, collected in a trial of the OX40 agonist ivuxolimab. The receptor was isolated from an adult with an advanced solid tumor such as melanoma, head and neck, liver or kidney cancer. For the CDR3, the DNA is TGTGCCAGTAGTATAGATGATAGCGGGGATTACGAGCAGTACTTC. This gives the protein CASSIDDSGDYEQYF.